The next 9 T cell receptor beta chains were all read from a single sample in a study of spatial heterogeneity in lung cancer. No antigen has been identified for these receptors. Time point of the sample: sample taken at primary tumor resection. Whole-study results and caveats: Counts of expanded alpha and beta TCRs within tumors tracked the tumor nonsynonymous mutation count.

Via MiXCR, TCRdb re-called the 5' RACE reads, giving one row per CDR3 protein. The repertoire holds about 650 distinct CDR3 sequences, with 9% to 10% as singletons. The input for sequencing was lung tumor tissue, taken at surgery. Every receptor here comes from a male donor with early-stage non-small cell lung cancer.

V usage is TRBV2 and J usage is TRBJ2-5; weak D call: TRBD2 (7 bases). With 6 bases removed from V and 4 bases from J, the gap between germline ends came to 18 bases. The CDR3 consists of 15 residues. Germline values: CDR1 SNHLY, CDR2 FYNNEI. As DNA, the CDR3 is TGTGCCAGCAGCGTTCGGGGGGCCCCCGGAGAGACCCAGTACTTC. Amino acids: CASSVRGAPGETQYF.

This clonotype was seen only a few times. This chain joins TRBV7-9 and TRBJ2-7; D gene uncertain. The CDR3 totals 14 residues. From germline, CDR1 is SEHNR and CDR2 FQNEAQ (reference sequence). Trimming shortened V by 8 bases and J by 6 bases, and 20 bases separated the two germline ends. The CDR3 bases are TGTGCCAGCCGACCTCCTACGTCTCTCTTCGAGCAGTACTTC. This gives the protein CASRPPTSLFEQYF.

In its sample, this clonotype was seen a few times. The CDR3 loop is CASSQVPGLTSGANVLTF. CDR3 bases: TGTGCCAGCAGCCAAGTACCGGGACTGACCTCTGGGGCCAACGTCCTGACTTTC. The genes are TRBV3-1 and TRBJ2-6, with a possible D match to TRBD2 (6 bases). Trimming removed 1 base at V and 0 bases at J, with 13 bases between. Germline-derived CDR1 and CDR2 are LGHDT and YNNKEL (reference sequence). The CDR3 has 18 amino acids.

By sample fraction, this clonotype is large. In nucleotides, the CDR3 is TGTGCCAGCAGCTTAACAGCCACCGGGGAGCTGTTTTTT. This gives the protein CASSLTATGELFF. The rearrangement joins TRBV7-2 to TRBJ2-2; no definite D call. Germline-derived CDR1 and CDR2 are SGHTA and FQGNSA. Trimming took 2 bases from V and 4 from J, leaving 5 bases between them. The length of the CDR3 is 13 residues.

This clonotype is categorized as medium-sized. The chain is built from TRBV18 and TRBJ2-7; D uncertain. The CDR3 is 13 amino acids. In germline, CDR1 is KGHSH, CDR2 LQKENI. The V end lost 2 bases, the J end lost 3 bases, and 8 bases lay between the germline ends. The CDR3 sequence is CASSPTRSYEQYF. In DNA form, the CDR3 reads TGTGCCAGCTCACCAACGCGAAGCTACGAGCAGTACTTC.

This clonotype was seen only once. The J gene is TRBJ2-7, the V gene TRBV5-1, with D maybe TRBD2 (6 bases). Trimming took 4 bases from V and 0 from J, leaving 17 bases between them. The germline V gene has CDR1 SGHRS and CDR2 YFSETQ. The CDR3 is 16 amino acids. The CDR3 bases are TGCGCCAGCAGCCCAGTGGAGGGACCGAACTCCTACGAGCAGTACTTC. It translates to CASSPVEGPNSYEQYF.

By share, this clonotype ranks as medium-sized (0.01 to 0.1%). The gene calls are TRBV12-3 or TRBV12-4 and TRBJ1-5, with 8 bases lining up with TRBD1. The trim removed 5 bases at V and 3 bases at J, leaving 6 bases unmatched. The CDR3 covers 15 residues. The CDR3 here is CASSTGTGINQPQHF. The DNA of the CDR3 is TGTGCCAGCAGTACCGGGACAGGCATCAATCAGCCCCAGCATTTT.

This clonotype is deemed medium-sized. The chain uses TRBV5-1 and TRBJ2-7, with TRBD1 matching 10 bases. Germline CDR1 is SGHRS and CDR2 is YFSETQ. The CDR3 length is 13 residues. Trimming took 4 bases from V and 7 from J; bases not matched to a gene: 5. The DNA of the CDR3 is TGCGCCAGCAGCATGGGACAGGGGATGGAGCAGTACTTC. Its translation: CASSMGQGMEQYF.

This clonotype qualifies as medium-sized. The V call is TRBV12-3 or TRBV12-4, the J call TRBJ2-1; maybe TRBD2 (6 bases). With 7 bases removed from V and 9 bases from J, the gap between germline ends came to 22 bases. CDR3 length: 15 amino acids. The CDR3 coding sequence is TGTGCCAGCACGGGTTTGATGGGACTCGCAACTGAGCAGTTCTTC. Encoded protein: CASTGLMGLATEQFF.